These 3 T cell receptor beta chains were all obtained from the same sample, sequenced in a study of metastatic and nonmetastatic thyroid tumors. Via MiXCR, TCRdb re-called the PCR reads. In the table there are tens of thousands of clones, 22% of which are singletons. Patients were all untreated before their thyroid surgery. Sequenced input: blood. Receptors were obtained from a male donor with papillary thyroid cancer or a benign thyroid nodule (not recorded which). Some clones in this sample may be carry-over from other donors' samples.

The rearrangement uses TRBV4-1 and TRBJ1-5; TRBD1 agrees at 9 bases. With 7 bases clipped from V and 4 bases from J, the junction kept 11 bases outside the gene matches. Germline loops: CDR1 MGHRA, CDR2 YSYEKL. This CDR3 contains 16 residues. The CDR3: CASIHVGQGGNQPQHF. CDR3 nucleotide sequence: TGCGCCAGCATCCATGTGGGACAGGGTGGGAATCAGCCCCAGCATTTT.

This clone was detected many times. A read error may explain this, as a much larger clone is one base away. This sequence joins TRBV5-4 and TRBJ2-7; 7 nucleotides agree with TRBD2. Germline assignment: CDR1 SGHNT and CDR2 YYREEE (reference sequence). The CDR3 covers 13 residues. The CDR3 loop reads CASSLERGHEKYF. The CDR3 coding sequence is TGTGCCAGCAGCTTGGAGCGGGGCCACGAGAAGTACTTC.

The chain has TRBV6-1 and TRBJ2-2; 7 positions agree with TRBD1. J lost 1 base, V lost 11 bases, and 4 bases had no gene match. The CDR3 length is 13 residues. Germline CDR1 is MNHNS and CDR2 is SASEGT. The CDR3 DNA reads as TGTGCCCGAAGGGACAGGAACACCGGGGAGCTGTTTTTT. Translated, it gives CARRDRNTGELFF.